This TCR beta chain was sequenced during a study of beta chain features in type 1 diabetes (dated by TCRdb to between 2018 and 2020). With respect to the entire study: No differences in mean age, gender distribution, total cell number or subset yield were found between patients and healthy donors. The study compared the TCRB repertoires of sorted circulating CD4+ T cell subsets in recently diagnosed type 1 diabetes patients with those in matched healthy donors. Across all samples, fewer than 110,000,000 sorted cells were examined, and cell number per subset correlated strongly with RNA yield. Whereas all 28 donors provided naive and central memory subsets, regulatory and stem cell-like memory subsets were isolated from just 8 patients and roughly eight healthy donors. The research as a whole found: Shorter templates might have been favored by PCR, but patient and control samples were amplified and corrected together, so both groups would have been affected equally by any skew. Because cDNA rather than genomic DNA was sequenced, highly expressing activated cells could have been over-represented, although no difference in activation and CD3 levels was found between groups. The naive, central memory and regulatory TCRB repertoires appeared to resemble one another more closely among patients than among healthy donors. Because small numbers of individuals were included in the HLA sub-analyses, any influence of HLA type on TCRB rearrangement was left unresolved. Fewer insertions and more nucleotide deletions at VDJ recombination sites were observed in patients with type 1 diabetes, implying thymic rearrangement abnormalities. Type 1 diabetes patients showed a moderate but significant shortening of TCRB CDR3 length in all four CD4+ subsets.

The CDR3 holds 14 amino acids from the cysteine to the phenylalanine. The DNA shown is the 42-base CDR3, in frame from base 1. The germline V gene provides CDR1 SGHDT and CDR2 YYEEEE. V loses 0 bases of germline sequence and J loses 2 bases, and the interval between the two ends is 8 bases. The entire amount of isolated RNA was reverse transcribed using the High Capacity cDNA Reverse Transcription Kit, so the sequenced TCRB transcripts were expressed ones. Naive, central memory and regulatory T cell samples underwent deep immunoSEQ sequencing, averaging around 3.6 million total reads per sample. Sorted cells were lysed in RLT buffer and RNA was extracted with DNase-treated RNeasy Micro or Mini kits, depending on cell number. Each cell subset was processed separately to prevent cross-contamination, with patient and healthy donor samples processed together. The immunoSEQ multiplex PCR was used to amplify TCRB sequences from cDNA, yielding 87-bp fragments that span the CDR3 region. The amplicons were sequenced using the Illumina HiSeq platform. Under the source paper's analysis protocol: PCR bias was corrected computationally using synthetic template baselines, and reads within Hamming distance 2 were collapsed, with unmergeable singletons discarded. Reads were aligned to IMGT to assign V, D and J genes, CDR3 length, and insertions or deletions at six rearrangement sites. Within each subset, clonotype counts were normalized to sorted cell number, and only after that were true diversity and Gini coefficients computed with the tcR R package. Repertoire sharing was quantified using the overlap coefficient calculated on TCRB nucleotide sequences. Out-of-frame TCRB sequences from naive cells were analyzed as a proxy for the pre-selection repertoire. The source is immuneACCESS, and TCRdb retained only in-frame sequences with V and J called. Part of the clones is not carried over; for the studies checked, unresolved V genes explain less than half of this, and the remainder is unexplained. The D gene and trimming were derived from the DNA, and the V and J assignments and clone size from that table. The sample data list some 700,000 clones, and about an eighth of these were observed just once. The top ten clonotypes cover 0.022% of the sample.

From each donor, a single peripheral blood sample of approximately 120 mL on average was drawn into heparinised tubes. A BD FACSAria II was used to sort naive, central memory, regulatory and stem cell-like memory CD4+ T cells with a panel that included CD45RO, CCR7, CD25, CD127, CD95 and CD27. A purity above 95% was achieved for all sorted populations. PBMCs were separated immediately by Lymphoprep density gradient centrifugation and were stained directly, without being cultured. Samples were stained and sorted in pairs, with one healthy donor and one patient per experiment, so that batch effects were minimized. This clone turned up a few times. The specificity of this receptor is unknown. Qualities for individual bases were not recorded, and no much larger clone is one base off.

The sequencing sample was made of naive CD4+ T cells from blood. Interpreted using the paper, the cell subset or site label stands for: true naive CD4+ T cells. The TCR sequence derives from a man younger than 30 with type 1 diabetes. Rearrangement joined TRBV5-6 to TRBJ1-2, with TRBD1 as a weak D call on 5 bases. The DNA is TGTGCCAGCAGCTTGGAGTCAGGGAACTATGGCTACACCTTC. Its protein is CASSLESGNYGYTF. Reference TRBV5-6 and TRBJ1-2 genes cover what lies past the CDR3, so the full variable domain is DAGVTQSPTHLIKTRGQQVTLRCSPKSGHDTVSWYQQALGQGPQFIFQYYEEEERQRGNFPDRFSGHQFPNYSSELNVNALLLGDSALYLCASSLESGNYGYTFGSGTRLTVV.